This entry describes one TCR beta chain. The sample originates from a study of CD8 T cells in Susac syndrome. The CDR3 runs 14 residues. Unmatched junction bases numbered 6, after V lost 5 bases and J lost 2 bases. Germline V lookup: CDR1 SGHTS, CDR2 YDEGEE. Reverse transcription of roughly 0.45 to 1 ug RNA used random hexamers. TCRdb redid the calling of the immunoSEQ multiplex PCR reads with MiXCR, one entry per CDR3 protein. The table shows more than 95,000 distinct CDR3 sequences, with more than 80% occurring only once. Sequenced material: CD8+ T cells from PBMCs. This TCR came from a human donor with multiple sclerosis. The chain employs TRBV5-8 and TRBJ2-7; 8 nucleotides align to TRBD2. CDR3 DNA sequence: TGTGCCAGCAGTAAGCGGGGGCAAACCTACGAGCAGTACTTC. It encodes CASSKRGQTYEQYF.